The 29 T cell receptor beta chains in this list originate from one sample, sequenced in a study of vaccination and CD4 T cells after COVID-19. Their cognate antigens are unknown. Stated treatment: approximately 9-day PBMC culture with coronavirus spike peptide pools or control peptides (ViraFEST assay). CD4+ T cells that had been cultured provided DNA sequenced with the Oncomine TCR Beta short-read assay. TCRdb re-called the PCR reads through MiXCR, storing one row per CDR3 protein. The table includes about 15,000 distinct CDR3 sequences, approximately 53% detected once. The sequencing here drew on CD4+ T cells from blood, cultured in vitro, taken before SARS-CoV-2 vaccination. The receptors stem from a human donor who had recovered from COVID-19.

This clonotype showed up just a few times. The chain carries TRBV7-2 and TRBJ2-7; no definite D call. The germline V and J ends were trimmed by 1 base and 2 bases, with 6 bases remaining between them. Looked up from germline, CDR1 is SGHTA and CDR2 is FQGNSA. The CDR3 length is 13 residues. The CDR3 loop reads CASSLGRTYEQYF. The CDR3 nucleotides are TGTGCCAGCAGCTTAGGCAGGACCTACGAGCAGTACTTC.

The chain couples TRBV2 to TRBJ2-1; 12 nucleotides line up with TRBD2. Germline assignment: CDR1 SNHLY and CDR2 FYNNEI. The CDR3 is made up of 15 amino acids. The trim removed 5 bases at V and 3 bases at J, leaving 2 bases unmatched. The CDR3 DNA reads TGTGCCAGCAGTCTGACTAGCGGGGGCTACAATGAGCAGTTCTTC. This translates into CASSLTSGGYNEQFF. The full variable domain, rest sourced from reference TRBV2 and TRBJ2-1, is EPEVTQTPSHQVTQMGQEVILRCVPISNHLYFYWYRQILGQKVEFLVSFYNNEISEKSEIFDDQFSVERPDGSNFTLKIRSTKLEDSAMYFCASSLTSGGYNEQFFGPGTRLTVL.

The J gene is TRBJ2-7, the V gene TRBV28, with D possibly matching TRBD1 (5 bases). CDR1 is MDHEN and CDR2 is SYDVKM in the germline V gene. There are 15 residues in the CDR3. V shed 5 bases and J shed 3 bases, with 17 bases lying between them. The CDR3 region has the DNA TGTGCCAGCAGTGGCCTGAAGGGGCAGGTCTACGAGCAGTACTTC. Its protein is CASSGLKGQVYEQYF.

The sample holds a few counts of this clonotype. The genes are TRBV6-1 and TRBJ1-1; tentatively, D is TRBD1 (6 bases). Germline V lookup: CDR1 MNHNS, CDR2 SASEGT. CDR3 length: 14 amino acids. Trimming shortened V by 5 bases and J by 1 base, and 11 bases separated the two germline ends. The CDR3 is CASSTFRGNTEAFF. Written as DNA, the CDR3 is TGTGCCAGCAGTACATTCAGGGGGAACACTGAAGCTTTCTTT.

V gene TRBV11-2 combines with J gene TRBJ2-5; D is ambiguous. CDR3 length equals 14 residues. Germline CDR1 SGHAT, CDR2 FQNNGV. Trimming left V 1 base short and J 5 bases short, with 11 bases between. In DNA form, the CDR3 reads TGTGCCAGCAGCTTAGCATTTTCCCCCGAGACCCAGTACTTC. Translated, it gives CASSLAFSPETQYF.

The chain carries TRBV2 and TRBJ2-3; D is perhaps TRBD2 (5 bases). CDR3 length: 16 residues. Trimming left V 6 bases short and J 0 bases short, with 16 bases between. CDR1 is SNHLY, CDR2 FYNNEI, per germline. The CDR3 loop reads CASSIGNPRSTDTQYF. CDR3 DNA sequence: TGTGCCAGCAGCATCGGGAACCCCAGGAGCACAGATACGCAGTATTTT.

The chain has TRBV11-2 and TRBJ2-3; 7 nucleotides match TRBD1. CDR3 length: 14 residues. Germline assignment: CDR1 SGHAT and CDR2 FQNNGV. V lost 5 bases, J lost 2 bases, and 4 bases stayed unmatched. The CDR3 region is CASSTDRVTDTQYF. The CDR3 bases are TGTGCCAGCAGCACAGACAGGGTCACAGATACGCAGTATTTT.

This clonotype has just a few counts. V is TRBV20-1 and J is TRBJ2-7, with D perhaps TRBD1 or TRBD2 (6 bases each). Germline V CDR1 and CDR2: DFQATT, SNEGSKA (reference sequence). V was pared by 3 bases and J by 2 bases, with 14 bases between. The CDR3 contains 14 residues. DNA of the CDR3: TGCAGTGCTAGGGGGGGCGTAAACACCTACGAGCAGTACTTC. It encodes CSARGGVNTYEQYF.

The sample holds a few counts of this clonotype. The chain recombines TRBV7-9 with TRBJ1-5; D is perhaps TRBD1 (5 bases). Germline loops: CDR1 SEHNR, CDR2 FQNEAQ (reference sequence). The CDR3 contains 14 residues. V gave up 3 bases and J gave up 5 bases, with 11 bases separating them. The CDR3, as DNA: TGTGCCAGCAGCTTCCGGGACCGGGATCAGCCCCAGCATTTT. Its translation: CASSFRDRDQPQHF.

The chain is built from TRBV6-5 and TRBJ1-2; 7 nucleotides line up with TRBD1. Germline V gene data show CDR1 as MNHEY and CDR2 as SVGAGI. With 2 bases clipped from V and 4 bases from J, the junction kept 10 bases outside the gene matches. This CDR3 comprises 16 residues. The CDR3 bases are TGTGCCAGCAGTTACACCAGAGCGGGACAGAGCTATGGCTACACCTTC. This sequence encodes CASSYTRAGQSYGYTF.

The chain links TRBV6-1 to TRBJ1-5; 8 bases are shared with TRBD1. This CDR3 region has 15 residues. Trimming at V came to 4 bases and at J to 2 bases, leaving 4 bases not matched to a gene. Per germline, CDR1 MNHNS and CDR2 SASEGT. The CDR3 bases are TGTGCCAGCAGTGGACCGGGACAGGGCAATCAGCCCCAGCATTTT. Protein product: CASSGPGQGNQPQHF.

The V and J genes are TRBV12-3 or TRBV12-4 and TRBJ1-2, with 7 bases matching TRBD1. The CDR3 covers 14 residues. V dropped 5 bases and J dropped 4; count of bases not matched to a gene: 7. Written as DNA, the CDR3 is TGTGCCAGCAGTCCTGGGACAGCCTCCTATGGCTACACCTTC. Translating gives CASSPGTASYGYTF.

This clonotype was observed a few times. The chain has TRBV19 and TRBJ1-5, with a weak D call TRBD1 (6 bases). CDR3 length: 15 amino acids. The germline CDR1 and CDR2 sequences are LNHDA and SQIVND (reference sequence). The V gene lost 1 base and the J gene lost 6 bases, with 13 bases spanning the gap. In DNA form, the CDR3 reads TGTGCCAGTAGTATAGGCGACAGGAATGGTCAGCCCCAGCATTTT. Protein: CASSIGDRNGQPQHF. Complete variable domain (other parts from reference TRBV19 and TRBJ1-5): DGGITQSPKYLFRKEGQNVTLSCEQNLNHDAMYWYRQDPGQGLRLIYYSQIVNDFQKGDIAEGYSVSREKKESFPLTVTSAQKNPTAFYLCASSIGDRNGQPQHFGDGTRLSIL.

In its sample, this clonotype was seen once. V is TRBV15 and J is TRBJ2-4; 7 bases map to TRBD1. This CDR3 has 12 residues. Germline V gene data show CDR1 as LNHNV and CDR2 as YYDKDF (reference sequence). V shed 0 bases, J shed 10 bases, and the junction held 0 bases outside the gene matches. CDR3 amino acids: CATSRDRGIQYF. For the CDR3, the DNA is TGTGCCACCAGCAGAGACAGGGGGATTCAGTACTTC.

The chain uses TRBV15 and TRBJ2-3, with D uncertain. The CDR3 spans 12 residues. Germline V CDR1 and CDR2: LNHNV, YYDKDF (reference sequence). V shed 0 bases and J shed 8 bases, with 6 bases lying between them. The DNA for the CDR3 is TGTGCCACCAGCAGAGAATCTGGTACGCAGTATTTT. It specifies CATSRESGTQYF.

There are a few counts of this clonotype. The J gene is TRBJ1-1, the V gene TRBV20-1, with a weak D call TRBD1 (5 bases). There are 12 residues in the CDR3. V gave up 6 bases and J gave up 2 bases, with 10 bases separating them. Germline V CDR1 and CDR2: DFQATT, SNEGSKA (reference sequence). The CDR3 region has the DNA TGCAGTGCGACGGGGGGTAACACTGAAGCTTTCTTT. Translated, it gives CSATGGNTEAFF.

CDR3 DNA sequence: TGTGCCAGTAGTGACTACAGGTTCTCCGGGGGCTACACCTTC. Translating gives CASSDYRFSGGYTF. The genes are TRBV19 and TRBJ1-2; D might be TRBD1 (5 bases). V was trimmed by 5 bases and J by 8 bases, leaving 18 bases between them. The germline CDR1 and CDR2 sequences are LNHDA and SQIVND (reference sequence). The CDR3 has 14 residues.

This clonotype was seen a handful of times. V is TRBV6-5 and J is TRBJ1-2; 11 bases map to TRBD1. CDR3 size: 15 residues. The J segment lost 1 base and the V segment lost 3 bases, leaving 1 base of the junction unmatched. Germline lookup yields CDR1 MNHEY and CDR2 SVGAGI. This CDR3 reads CASSYGTGGNYGYTF. Written as DNA, the CDR3 is TGTGCCAGCAGTTATGGGACAGGGGGTAACTATGGCTACACCTTC.

This clonotype has only one observation. The V and J genes are TRBV5-1 and TRBJ2-2, with D unresolved. Trimming removed 0 bases from V and 6 bases from J, with 6 bases in between. The CDR3 is 13 residues long. Germline V CDR1 and CDR2: SGHRS, YFSETQ. This CDR3 reads CASSLVGPGELFF. As DNA, the CDR3 is TGCGCCAGCAGCTTGGTTGGCCCCGGGGAGCTGTTTTTT.

The V and J genes are TRBV20-1 and TRBJ2-7, with 7 nucleotides matching TRBD1. CDR1 DFQATT and CDR2 SNEGSKA come from the germline V gene (reference sequence). The CDR3 has 14 amino acids. The J segment lost 4 bases and the V segment lost 5 bases, leaving 11 bases of the junction unmatched. The CDR3 coding sequence is TGCAGTGCTCCAGACAGGGTGTGGAATTACGAGCAGTACTTC. Translating gives CSAPDRVWNYEQYF.

V gene TRBV6-1 combines with J gene TRBJ2-7; no clear D. Germline lookup yields CDR1 MNHNS and CDR2 SASEGT. The V and J ends lost 7 bases and 6 bases respectively, with 16 bases between them. This CDR3 is 13 amino acids long. DNA for the CDR3: TGTGCCAGCAAGCCGGGCCCTCCATCCGAGCAGTACTTC. Amino acids: CASKPGPPSEQYF.

The chain recombines TRBV7-9 with TRBJ1-6, with 8 bases that match TRBD1. The CDR3 has 17 residues. The V gene end was trimmed by 6 bases and the J gene end by 7 bases; junction bases not matched to a gene: 14. Germline V gene lookup returns CDR1 SEHNR and CDR2 FQNEAQ (reference sequence). The CDR3 reads CASRSSGGASWNSPLHF. The CDR3, as DNA: TGTGCCAGCAGGAGTTCAGGGGGCGCTTCTTGGAATTCACCCCTCCACTTT. The full variable domain, in which reference TRBV7-9 and TRBJ1-6 provide the parts outside the CDR3, is DTGVSQNPRHKITKRGQNVTFRCDPISEHNRLYWYRQTLGQGPEFLTYFQNEAQLEKSRLLSDRFSAERPKGSFSTLEIQRTEQGDSAMYLCASRSSGGASWNSPLHFGNGTRLTVT.

The chain couples TRBV5-6 to TRBJ1-5, with D perhaps TRBD1 (5 bases). This CDR3 region has 14 residues. Germline CDR1 is SGHDT and CDR2 is YYEEEE. Trimming removed 4 bases from V and 3 bases from J, with 11 bases in between. The DNA of the CDR3 is TGTGCCAGCAGCCGGGACCGAGTCAATCAGCCCCAGCATTTT. This translates into CASSRDRVNQPQHF. Full variable domain (outside the CDR3, taken from reference TRBV5-6 and TRBJ1-5): DAGVTQSPTHLIKTRGQQVTLRCSPKSGHDTVSWYQQALGQGPQFIFQYYEEEERQRGNFPDRFSGHQFPNYSSELNVNALLLGDSALYLCASSRDRVNQPQHFGDGTRLSIL.

Note on this clonotype: At one end, the junction sequence differs from germline, possibly due to a read error. This rearrangement joins TRBV19 to TRBJ2-2; D is tentatively TRBD1 or TRBD2 (6 bases each). Per the germline V gene, CDR1 is LNHDA and CDR2 is SQIVND (reference sequence). CDR3 size: 16 residues. The CDR3 spells CASSIAARQATGELFF. The CDR3 nucleotides are TGCGCCAGTAGTATAGCGGCTAGACAGGCCACCGGGGAGCTGTTTTTT.

The genes are TRBV2 and TRBJ1-2; 7 bases match TRBD1. The V gene's germline CDR1 is SNHLY and CDR2 FYNNEI. The CDR3 runs to 13 residues. Losses at the gene ends were 7 bases for V and 5 bases for J; bases not matched to a gene: 7. The CDR3 DNA reads TGTGCCAGCATGGCAGGGGGGGAGTATGGCTACACCTTC. The encoded protein is CASMAGGEYGYTF.

V usage is TRBV6-1 and J usage is TRBJ1-6; no clear D. Between the trimmed V and J ends, which lost 0 bases and 5 bases, there was a span of 8 bases. This CDR3 has 15 residues. Looked up from germline, CDR1 is MNHNS and CDR2 is SASEGT. The CDR3 protein is CASSEARYDNSPLHF. The CDR3 DNA sequence: TGTGCCAGCAGTGAAGCGCGCTATGATAATTCACCCCTCCACTTT.

The chain links TRBV10-3 to TRBJ1-3; the D is unclear. Germline-derived CDR1 and CDR2 are ENHRY and SYGVKD. The V and J ends lost 6 bases and 0 bases respectively, with 9 bases between them. This CDR3 comprises 14 residues. The CDR3 coding sequence is TGTGCCATCAGGGAGGCTCCCTCTGGAAACACCATATATTTT. Its protein is CAIREAPSGNTIYF.

The rearrangement joins TRBV7-2 to TRBJ1-6; D not resolved. Germline V gives CDR1 SGHTA, CDR2 FQGNSA. V was shortened by 5 bases and J by 2 bases, with 7 bases between the two germline ends. The length of the CDR3 is 14 residues. CDR3 in amino acids: CASSLGPYNSPLHF. CDR3 bases: TGTGCCAGCAGCCTAGGTCCCTATAATTCACCCCTCCACTTT.

The V call is TRBV27, the J call TRBJ1-2, with TRBD1 as a possible D gene (5 bases). Germline V CDR1 and CDR2: MNHEY, SMNVEV (reference sequence). Trimming removed 5 bases at V and 8 bases at J, with 12 bases between. CDR3 size: 12 residues. The CDR3: CASSTYRGGYTF. The CDR3 coding sequence is TGTGCCAGCAGTACCTACCGGGGGGGCTACACCTTC.